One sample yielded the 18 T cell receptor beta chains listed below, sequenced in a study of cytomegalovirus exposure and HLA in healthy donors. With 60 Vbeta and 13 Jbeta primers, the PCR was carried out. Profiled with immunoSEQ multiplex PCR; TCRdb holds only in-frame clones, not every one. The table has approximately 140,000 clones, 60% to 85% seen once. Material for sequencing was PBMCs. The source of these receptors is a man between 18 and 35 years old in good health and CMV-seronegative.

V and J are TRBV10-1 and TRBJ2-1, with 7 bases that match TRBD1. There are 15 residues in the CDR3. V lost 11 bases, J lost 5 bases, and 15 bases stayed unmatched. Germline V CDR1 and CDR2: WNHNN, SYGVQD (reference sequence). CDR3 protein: CAPNQPGQLNNEQFF. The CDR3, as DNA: TGCGCCCCGAACCAACCGGGACAGCTTAACAATGAGCAGTTCTTC.

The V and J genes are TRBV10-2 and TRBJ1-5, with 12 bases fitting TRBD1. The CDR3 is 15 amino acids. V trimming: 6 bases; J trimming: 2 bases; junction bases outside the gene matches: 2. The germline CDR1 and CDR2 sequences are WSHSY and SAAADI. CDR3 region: CASRGQGAGNQPQHF. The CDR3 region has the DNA TGCGCCAGCAGGGGACAGGGGGCTGGCAATCAGCCCCAGCATTTT.

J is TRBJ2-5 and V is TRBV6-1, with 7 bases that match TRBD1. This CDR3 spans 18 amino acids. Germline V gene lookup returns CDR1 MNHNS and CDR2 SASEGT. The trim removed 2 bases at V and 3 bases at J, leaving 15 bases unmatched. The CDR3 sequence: CASSEREWRQGTEETQYF. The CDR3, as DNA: TGTGCCAGCAGTGAAAGGGAATGGCGACAGGGTACGGAAGAGACCCAGTACTTC.

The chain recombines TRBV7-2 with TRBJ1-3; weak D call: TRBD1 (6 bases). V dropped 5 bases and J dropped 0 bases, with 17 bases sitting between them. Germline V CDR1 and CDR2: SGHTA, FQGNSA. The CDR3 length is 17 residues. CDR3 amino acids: CASSPSGTLPSGNTIYF. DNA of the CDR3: TGTGCCAGCAGCCCCTCCGGGACACTACCCTCTGGAAACACCATATATTTT.

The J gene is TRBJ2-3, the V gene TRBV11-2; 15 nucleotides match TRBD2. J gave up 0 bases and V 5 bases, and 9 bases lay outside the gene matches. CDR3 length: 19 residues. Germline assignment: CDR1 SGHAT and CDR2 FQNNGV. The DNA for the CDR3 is TGTGCCAGCAGCACAACCGGGACTAGCGGGAGGTTCAGCACAGATACGCAGTATTTT. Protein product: CASSTTGTSGRFSTDTQYF.

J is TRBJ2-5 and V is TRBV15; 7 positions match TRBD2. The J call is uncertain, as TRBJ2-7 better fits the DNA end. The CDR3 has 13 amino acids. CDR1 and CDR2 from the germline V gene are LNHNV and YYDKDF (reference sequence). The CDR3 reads CATSRLAGYEQYF. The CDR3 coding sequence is TGTGCCACCAGCAGGTTAGCGGGCTACGAGCAGTACTTC.

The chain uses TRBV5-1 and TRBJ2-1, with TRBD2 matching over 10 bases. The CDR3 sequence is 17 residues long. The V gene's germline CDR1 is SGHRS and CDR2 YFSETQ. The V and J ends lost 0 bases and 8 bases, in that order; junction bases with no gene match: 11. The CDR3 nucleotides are TGCGCCAGCAGCTTGGTCTCCAGCGGGAGGGTTCGGGATGAGCAGTTCTTC. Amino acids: CASSLVSSGRVRDEQFF.

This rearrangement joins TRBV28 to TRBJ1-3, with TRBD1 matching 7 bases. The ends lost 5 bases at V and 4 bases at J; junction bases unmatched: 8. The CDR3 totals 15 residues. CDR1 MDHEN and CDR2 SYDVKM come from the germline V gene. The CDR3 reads CASSPTGDPGNTIYF. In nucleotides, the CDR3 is TGTGCCAGCAGTCCTACAGGGGATCCCGGAAACACCATATATTTT.

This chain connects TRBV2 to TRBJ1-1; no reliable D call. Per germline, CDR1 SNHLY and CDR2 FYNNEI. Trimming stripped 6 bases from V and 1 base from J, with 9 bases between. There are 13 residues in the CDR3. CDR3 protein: CASSSVRNTEAFF. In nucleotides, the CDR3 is TGTGCCAGCAGCTCGGTACGGAACACTGAAGCTTTCTTT.

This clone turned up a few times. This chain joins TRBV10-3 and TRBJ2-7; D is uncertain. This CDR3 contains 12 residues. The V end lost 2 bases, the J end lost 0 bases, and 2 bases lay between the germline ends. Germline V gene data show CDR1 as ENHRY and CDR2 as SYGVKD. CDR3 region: CAISEHSYEQYF. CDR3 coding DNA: TGTGCCATCAGTGAGCACTCCTACGAGCAGTACTTC.

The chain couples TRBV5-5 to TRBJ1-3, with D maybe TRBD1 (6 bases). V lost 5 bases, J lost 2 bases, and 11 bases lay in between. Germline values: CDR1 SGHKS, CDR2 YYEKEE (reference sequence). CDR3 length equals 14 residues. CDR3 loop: CASREQGTGNTIYF. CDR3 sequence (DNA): TGTGCCAGCAGAGAGCAGGGGACTGGAAACACCATATATTTT.

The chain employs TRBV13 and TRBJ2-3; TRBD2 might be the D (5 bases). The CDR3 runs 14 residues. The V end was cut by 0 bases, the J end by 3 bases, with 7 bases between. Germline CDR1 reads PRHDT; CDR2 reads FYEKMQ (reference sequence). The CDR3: CASSLGSETDTQYF. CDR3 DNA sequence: TGTGCCAGCAGCTTAGGTAGCGAGACAGATACGCAGTATTTT.

The CDR3 sequence: CASRPGLPNTEAFF. In DNA form, the CDR3 reads TGTGCCAGCAGACCGGGACTTCCGAACACTGAAGCTTTCTTT. The chain joins TRBV7-3 to TRBJ1-1; weak D call: TRBD1 (5 bases). Trimming left V 6 bases short and J 1 base short, with 12 bases between. Germline lookup yields CDR1 SGHTA and CDR2 FQGTGA. CDR3 length equals 14 residues.

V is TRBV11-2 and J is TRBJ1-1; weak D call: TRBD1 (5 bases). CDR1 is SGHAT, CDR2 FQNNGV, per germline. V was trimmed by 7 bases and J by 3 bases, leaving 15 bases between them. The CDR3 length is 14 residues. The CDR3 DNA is TGTGCCAGCAAAGGCGAGACAGTCTACACTGAAGCTTTCTTT. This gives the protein CASKGETVYTEAFF.

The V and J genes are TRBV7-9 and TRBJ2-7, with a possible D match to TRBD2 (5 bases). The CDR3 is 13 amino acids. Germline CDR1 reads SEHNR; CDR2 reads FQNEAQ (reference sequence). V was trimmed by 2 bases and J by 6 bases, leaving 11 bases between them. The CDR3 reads CASSLLSEGEQYF. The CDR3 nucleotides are TGTGCCAGCAGCTTATTATCCGAGGGCGAGCAGTACTTC.

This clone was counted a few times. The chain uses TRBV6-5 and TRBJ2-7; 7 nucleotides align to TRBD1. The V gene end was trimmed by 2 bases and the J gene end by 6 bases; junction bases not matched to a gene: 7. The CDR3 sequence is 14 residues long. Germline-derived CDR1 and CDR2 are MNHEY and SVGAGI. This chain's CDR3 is CASSYTQGVGEQYF. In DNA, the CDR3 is TGTGCCAGCAGTTACACGCAGGGGGTCGGCGAGCAGTACTTC.

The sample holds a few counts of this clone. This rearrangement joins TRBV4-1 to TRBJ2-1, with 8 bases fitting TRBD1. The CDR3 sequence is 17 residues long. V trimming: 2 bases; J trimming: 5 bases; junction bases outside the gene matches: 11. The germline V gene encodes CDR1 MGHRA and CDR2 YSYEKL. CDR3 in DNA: TGCGCCAGCAGCCAAAGGTTTTTACCCAGGGGGCACAATGAGCAGTTCTTC. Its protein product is CASSQRFLPRGHNEQFF.

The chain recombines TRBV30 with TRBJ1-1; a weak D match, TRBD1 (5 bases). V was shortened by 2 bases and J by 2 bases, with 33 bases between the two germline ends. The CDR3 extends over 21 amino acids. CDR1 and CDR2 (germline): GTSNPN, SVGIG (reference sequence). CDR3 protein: CAWSSKAPFWGGRGLNTEAFF. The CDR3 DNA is TGTGCCTGGAGTTCTAAAGCCCCGTTTTGGGGGGGGAGGGGTCTTAACACTGAAGCTTTCTTT.